One sample yielded the 27 T cell receptor beta chains listed below, sequenced in a study of long-term antiretroviral therapy in people with HIV. This was the immunoSEQ v3.0 assay at survey level. The table came from immunoSEQ multiplex PCR; TCRdb's copy has only in-frame clones and leaves some out. The table shows approximately 22,000 clones, with 84% occurring only once. The sequencing used unsorted PBMCs, collected 0.5 years before starting antiretroviral therapy. These receptors were obtained from a man aged 40-49 years with HIV.

The J gene is TRBJ1-6, the V gene TRBV2, with D maybe TRBD1 (5 bases). Looked up from germline, CDR1 is SNHLY and CDR2 is FYNNEI. This CDR3 contains 14 residues. Deletions cut 6 bases from V and 10 bases from J, with 16 bases between. CDR3 sequence reads: CASSQVGTHSPLHF. The CDR3 coding sequence is TGTGCCAGCAGCCAAGTGGGGACCCACTCACCCCTCCACTTT.

The V and J genes are TRBV28 and TRBJ1-1; D remains unclear. V lost 5 bases and J 1 base, leaving 17 bases between the germline ends. Germline assignment: CDR1 MDHEN and CDR2 SYDVKM. The length of the CDR3 is 16 residues. The CDR3 here is CASSGVSAYTNTEAFF. The CDR3, as DNA: TGTGCCAGCAGTGGGGTGTCAGCCTACACGAACACTGAAGCTTTCTTT.

The chain joins TRBV7-9 to TRBJ1-2, with D possibly being TRBD1 (6 bases). Deletions cut 4 bases from V and 3 bases from J, with 9 bases between. Germline V lookup: CDR1 SEHNR, CDR2 FQNEAQ (reference sequence). The CDR3 spans 13 residues. Written as DNA, the CDR3 is TGTGCCAGCAGCTCACAGGGATACTATGGCTACACCTTC. It codes for CASSSQGYYGYTF. The whole variable domain, filled in from reference TRBV7-9 and TRBJ1-2, reads DTGVSQNPRHKITKRGQNVTFRCDPISEHNRLYWYRQTLGQGPEFLTYFQNEAQLEKSRLLSDRFSAERPKGSFSTLEIQRTEQGDSAMYLCASSSQGYYGYTFGSGTRLTVV.

The chain has TRBV20-1 and TRBJ2-7; no clear D gene. Trimming removed 3 bases at V and 4 bases at J, with 4 bases between. This CDR3 comprises 10 residues. CDR1 and CDR2 (germline): DFQATT, SNEGSKA (reference sequence). In DNA, the CDR3 is TGCAGTGCTAGTACGTACGAGCAGTACTTC. Encoded protein: CSASTYEQYF.

The V gene is TRBV6-1, the J gene TRBJ2-5; 9 positions match TRBD2. The CDR3 is made up of 13 amino acids. The ends lost 10 bases at V and 4 bases at J; junction bases unmatched: 7. Germline V gene data show CDR1 as MNHNS and CDR2 as SASEGT. The CDR3 DNA is TGTGCCACGGCACTAGCGGGTGGAGAGACCCAGTACTTC. As protein: CATALAGGETQYF.

The V and J genes are TRBV27 and TRBJ2-7, with D possibly matching TRBD1 (5 bases). CDR3 length: 15 amino acids. The germline gives CDR1 MNHEY, CDR2 SMNVEV (reference sequence). With 5 bases removed from V and 3 bases from J, the gap between germline ends came to 17 bases. The CDR3 here is CASSPRRQGLYEQYF. CDR3 DNA sequence: TGTGCCAGCAGTCCCCGCCGGCAGGGTCTCTACGAGCAGTACTTC.

The chain is built from TRBV18 and TRBJ1-4; D gene uncertain. The V end was cut by 3 bases, the J end by 8 bases, with 10 bases between. The CDR3 is 13 residues long. Germline CDR1 reads KGHSH; CDR2 reads LQKENI. This chain's CDR3 is CASSPGRSEKLFF. The CDR3 bases are TGTGCCAGCTCACCGGGTAGATCCGAAAAACTGTTTTTT.

This clone was seen a few times. The chain uses TRBV20-1 and TRBJ2-7; D is unclear. This CDR3 contains 11 residues. Between the trimmed V and J ends, which lost 5 bases and 4 bases, there was a span of 9 bases. CDR1 is DFQATT and CDR2 is SNEGSKA in the germline V gene (reference sequence). In nucleotides, the CDR3 is TGCAGTGCTGGTCGTCAGTACGAGCAGTACTTC. It encodes CSAGRQYEQYF.

This clone was detected only once. J is TRBJ2-7 and V is TRBV7-9; D is possibly TRBD2 (5 bases). The CDR3 covers 14 residues. The V end lost 3 bases, the J end lost 5 bases, and 14 bases lay between the germline ends. The germline gives CDR1 SEHNR, CDR2 FQNEAQ (reference sequence). CDR3 in amino acids: CASSFDREFNEQYF. CDR3 in DNA: TGTGCCAGCAGCTTCGATAGGGAGTTCAACGAGCAGTACTTC.

The chain links TRBV10-2 to TRBJ1-1; 8 bases are a match to TRBD1. After removal of 8 bases from V and 4 bases from J, the junction contained 21 bases not matched to a gene. This CDR3 has 18 residues. Germline lookup yields CDR1 WSHSY and CDR2 SAAADI. CDR3 region: CASETTYQGARGGTEAFF. The CDR3 coding sequence is TGCGCCAGCGAAACTACTTATCAGGGGGCGCGAGGTGGCACTGAAGCTTTCTTT.

The CDR3 DNA reads TGTGCCAGCCGATCGACAGGGAGGGATTCACCCCTCCACTTT. Protein: CASRSTGRDSPLHF. V and J are TRBV27 and TRBJ1-6; 7 bases match TRBD1. This CDR3 region has 14 residues. V lost 8 bases to trimming and J lost 8 bases; unmatched junction nucleotides: 9. From germline, CDR1 is MNHEY and CDR2 SMNVEV (reference sequence).

This clone was detected once. The V call is TRBV18, the J call TRBJ1-3; D gene uncertain. V lost 3 bases and J lost 4, with 16 bases in between. The germline gives CDR1 KGHSH, CDR2 LQKENI. The CDR3 has 16 residues. The CDR3 protein is CASSPVGGTQGNTIYF. The CDR3 nucleotides are TGTGCCAGCTCACCCGTCGGCGGAACCCAGGGAAACACCATATATTTT.

This chain uses TRBV4-1 with TRBJ1-5, with a tentative D call TRBD1 (6 bases). Germline V gene lookup returns CDR1 MGHRA and CDR2 YSYEKL. V lost 0 bases, J lost 5 bases, and 17 bases lay in between. The CDR3 extends over 17 amino acids. Written as DNA, the CDR3 is TGCGCCAGCAGCCAAGATCTGCGCGCCCAGGGGCATCAGCCCCAGCATTTT. Protein sequence: CASSQDLRAQGHQPQHF.

V usage is TRBV27 and J usage is TRBJ2-1; 9 bases align to TRBD2. This CDR3 contains 14 residues. V dropped 6 bases and J dropped 2; count of bases not matched to a gene: 2. CDR1 and CDR2 from the germline V gene are MNHEY and SMNVEV (reference sequence). The CDR3 sequence: CASSERGAYNEQFF. The CDR3 DNA sequence: TGTGCCAGCAGCGAGCGGGGGGCCTACAATGAGCAGTTCTTC.

The V gene is TRBV7-9, the J gene TRBJ1-4, with 12 bases lining up with TRBD1. CDR3 length equals 13 residues. Germline V gene sequence: CDR1 SEHNR, CDR2 FQNEAQ (reference sequence). V lost 10 bases, J lost 8 bases, and 5 bases stayed unmatched. The CDR3 DNA reads TGTGCCACCTCCGGGACAGGGGGCGAAAAACTGTTTTTT. Translating gives CATSGTGGEKLFF.

V and J are TRBV11-2 and TRBJ2-2; possible D gene TRBD2, 6 bases. Looked up from germline, CDR1 is SGHAT and CDR2 is FQNNGV. V was cut by 1 base and J by 4 bases, with 10 bases left in between. There are 15 residues in the CDR3. The CDR3 DNA follows: TGTGCCAGCAGCTTAGCCGGGGGTGGCACCGGGGAGCTGTTTTTT. This sequence encodes CASSLAGGGTGELFF.

This chain uses TRBV5-1 with TRBJ2-5; tentatively, D is TRBD1 (6 bases). Germline V gives CDR1 SGHRS, CDR2 YFSETQ. Trimming pared 4 bases from V and 5 bases from J, leaving 12 bases between. The CDR3 sequence is 13 residues long. The DNA for the CDR3 is TGCGCCAGCAGCGAAGGGGGAGTTGAGACCCAGTACTTC. Translation: CASSEGGVETQYF. The complete variable domain, with remaining parts taken from reference TRBV5-1 and TRBJ2-5, reads KAGVTQTPRYLIKTRGQQVTLSCSPISGHRSVSWYQQTPGQGLQFLFEYFSETQRNKGNFPGRFSGRQFSNSRSEMNVSTLELGDSALYLCASSEGGVETQYFGPGTRLLVL.

The chain joins TRBV4-2 to TRBJ2-3, with 9 positions matching TRBD1. Germline V gene data show CDR1 as LGHNA and CDR2 as YNFKEQ. V was pared by 4 bases and J by 1 base, with 12 bases of the junction left unmatched. The CDR3 consists of 18 residues. Here the CDR3 reads CASSPPGQGEFGTDTQYF. The CDR3 DNA reads TGTGCCAGCAGCCCCCCGGGACAGGGAGAATTCGGCACAGATACGCAGTATTTT.

The gene calls are TRBV11-2 and TRBJ1-5; possibly TRBD1 for D (5 bases). CDR1 is SGHAT and CDR2 is FQNNGV in the germline V gene. The CDR3 spans 14 residues. The V gene lost 2 bases and the J gene lost 6 bases, with 11 bases spanning the gap. The CDR3: CASSLMGGTQPQHF. As DNA, the CDR3 is TGTGCCAGCAGCTTAATGGGGGGAACTCAGCCCCAGCATTTT.

This chain connects TRBV4-1 to TRBJ2-2; D not certain. CDR1 and CDR2 (germline): MGHRA, YSYEKL. The V end was cut by 6 bases, the J end by 0 bases, with 20 bases between. The CDR3 runs 18 residues. This CDR3 reads CASRAKIGLQANTGELFF. DNA of the CDR3: TGCGCCAGCAGAGCCAAGATCGGTTTGCAGGCGAACACCGGGGAGCTGTTTTTT.

The chain combines TRBV4-1 with TRBJ2-7, with 8 bases that match TRBD1. CDR1 and CDR2 (germline): MGHRA, YSYEKL. This CDR3 has 15 amino acids. J was trimmed by 6 bases and V by 2 bases; bases with no gene match: 9. For the CDR3, the DNA is TGCGCCAGCAGCCAACTCACAGGGGGTCAAGGCGAGCAGTACTTC. It encodes CASSQLTGGQGEQYF.

The V call is TRBV29-1, the J call TRBJ2-2; unclear D gene. V was cut by 5 bases and J by 2 bases, with 6 bases left in between. Germline V lookup: CDR1 SQVTM, CDR2 ANQGSEA. There are 12 residues in the CDR3. The DNA of the CDR3 is TGCAGCGTTTTAATAAACACCGGGGAGCTGTTTTTT. Its protein is CSVLINTGELFF.

The chain employs TRBV9 and TRBJ1-2, with no clear D. Trimming took off 3 bases at V and 3 bases at J, with 15 bases between the two ends. The CDR3 contains 15 residues. Per the germline V gene, CDR1 is SGDLS and CDR2 is YYNGEE. The CDR3 protein is CASSGYLGRDYGYTF. DNA of the CDR3: TGTGCCAGCAGCGGATACCTAGGACGGGACTATGGCTACACCTTC.

The chain uses TRBV6-5 and TRBJ2-7, with D perhaps matching TRBD1 (5 bases). CDR3 length: 13 residues. Germline lookup yields CDR1 MNHEY and CDR2 SVGAGI. V shed 5 bases and J shed 0 bases, with 8 bases lying between them. The CDR3, as DNA: TGTGCCAGCAGTCGGACACCCTCCTACGAGCAGTACTTC. This codes for CASSRTPSYEQYF.

The gene calls are TRBV6-6 and TRBJ2-1; D is unclear. The germline V gene encodes CDR1 MNHNY and CDR2 SVGAGI (reference sequence). This CDR3 has 12 amino acids. Trimming removed 8 bases from V and 8 bases from J, with 13 bases in between. The CDR3 nucleotides are TGTGCCAGCGATTCGTGGTCCCATGAGCAGTTCTTC. Amino acid sequence: CASDSWSHEQFF.

The sample holds one count of this clone. The rearrangement uses TRBV11-2 and TRBJ2-2; 9 bases map to TRBD2. The CDR3 length is 15 residues. Germline V gene data show CDR1 as SGHAT and CDR2 as FQNNGV. With V trimmed by 5 bases and J by 1 base, 2 bases remained unmatched. For the CDR3, the DNA is TGTGCCAGCAGCCGACTAGCGGTGAACACCGGGGAGCTGTTTTTT. This translates into CASSRLAVNTGELFF.

The chain is built from TRBV30 and TRBJ2-3; the match to TRBD2 covers 7 bases. The CDR3 loop spans 12 amino acids. Germline values: CDR1 GTSNPN, CDR2 SVGIG (reference sequence). This CDR3 is CGGGGVSDTQYF. DNA for the CDR3: TGTGGAGGCGGGGGAGTTTCAGATACGCAGTATTTT.